Sequencing of this T cell receptor beta chain was carried out in a study of blood T cell repertoires in COVID-19. Study background: The United States, Italy and Spain were the sources of the acute and convalescent COVID-19 samples. The cDNA or gDNA used as material had been derived from T cells, B-cell-depleted T cells, or PBMCs.

CDR3 length: 15 residues. Per the germline V gene, CDR1 is LGHNT and CDR2 is FRNRAP. V shed 6 bases, J shed 2 bases, and the junction held 6 bases outside the gene matches. Authors' data handling: Amplification from reference gene primers served as the basis for estimated nucleated cell counts. Here immunoSEQ multiplex PCR was the method, and the copy in TCRdb shows in-frame clones only, minus some. V, J and clone size are those of that table, while D and trimming were read from the DNA. The data hold around 94,000 clones, with approximately 86% observed a single time. Sequences were obtained from peripheral blood. The source is an older man with acute or convalescent COVID-19. The chain is built from TRBV12-5 and TRBJ2-2, with TRBD1 matching 7 bases. CDR3 in DNA: TGTGCTAGTGGCCCTGACAGGGCAAACACCGGGGAGCTGTTTTTT. Amino acids: CASGPDRANTGELFF.